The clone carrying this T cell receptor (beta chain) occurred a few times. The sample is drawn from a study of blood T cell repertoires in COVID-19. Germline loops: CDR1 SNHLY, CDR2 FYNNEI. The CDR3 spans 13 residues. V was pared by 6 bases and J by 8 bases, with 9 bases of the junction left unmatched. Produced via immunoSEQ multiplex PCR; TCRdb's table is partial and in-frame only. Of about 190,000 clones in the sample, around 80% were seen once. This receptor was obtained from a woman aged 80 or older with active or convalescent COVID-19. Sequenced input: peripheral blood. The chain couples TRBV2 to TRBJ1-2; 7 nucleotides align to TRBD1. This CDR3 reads CASSPDRVRGYTF. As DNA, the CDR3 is TGTGCCAGCAGCCCTGACAGGGTACGGGGCTACACCTTC.